Listed here are 28 T cell receptor beta chains from one sample, sequenced in a study of CD8 T cells in Susac syndrome. An input of roughly 0.5 to 1 ug of RNA was subjected to reverse transcription using random hexamers. MiXCR was run by TCRdb on the immunoSEQ multiplex PCR reads, yielding one entry per CDR3 protein. The sample lists fewer than 250,000 distinct CDR3 sequences; approximately 93% were seen once. Sequencing input: CD4+ T cells from PBMCs. The receptors were gathered from a human donor in good health.

This clonotype was detected once. The rearrangement joins TRBV28 to TRBJ2-4, with D perhaps TRBD2 (5 bases). Germline CDR1 reads MDHEN; CDR2 reads SYDVKM. CDR3 length: 13 amino acids. Trimming pared 7 bases from V and 1 base from J, leaving 8 bases between. The CDR3 spells CASTGLAKNIQYF. CDR3 DNA sequence: TGTGCCAGCACGGGGTTGGCCAAAAACATTCAGTACTTC.

This clonotype was found once. V usage is TRBV3-1 and J usage is TRBJ2-5, with 8 positions matching TRBD2. This CDR3 has 15 amino acids. CDR1 is LGHDT, CDR2 YNNKEL, per germline (reference sequence). Losses at the gene ends were 2 bases for V and 3 bases for J; bases not matched to a gene: 5. This CDR3 is CASSQWGAGEETQYF. CDR3 DNA: TGTGCCAGCAGCCAATGGGGAGCGGGGGAAGAGACCCAGTACTTC.

The rearrangement joins TRBV9 to TRBJ1-1; 9 bases map to TRBD1. The germline V gene has CDR1 SGDLS and CDR2 YYNGEE. Unmatched junction bases numbered 6, after V lost 3 bases and J lost 6 bases. The CDR3 totals 14 residues. The CDR3 reads CASSGGGQGAEAFF. The CDR3 DNA reads as TGTGCCAGCAGCGGAGGGGGACAGGGCGCTGAAGCTTTCTTT.

The chain links TRBV30 to TRBJ1-5; TRBD1 might be the D (5 bases). Germline CDR1 is GTSNPN and CDR2 is SVGIG (reference sequence). The CDR3 spans 13 residues. V lost 2 bases, J lost 3 bases, and 8 bases lay in between. The CDR3 bases are TGTGCCTGGAGTTCAGGGATCAATCAGCCCCAGCATTTT. Its protein product is CAWSSGINQPQHF.

A few counts support this clonotype. In DNA form, the CDR3 reads TGCGCCAGCAGCCAAGGACAGGCCTATAATTCACCCCTCCACTTT. It codes for CASSQGQAYNSPLHF. The chain combines TRBV4-1 with TRBJ1-6, with D possibly TRBD1 on 6 matching bases. V gave up 1 base and J gave up 2 bases, with 6 bases separating them. Per germline, CDR1 MGHRA and CDR2 YSYEKL. This CDR3 has 15 residues.

There are a few counts of this clonotype. This chain links TRBV6-1 with TRBJ2-1, with TRBD1 identical over 7 bases. V lost 7 bases, J lost 0 bases, and 3 bases stayed unmatched. The CDR3 contains 14 residues. Germline V gene sequence: CDR1 MNHNS, CDR2 SASEGT. CDR3: CASKWTGSYNEQFF. CDR3 nucleotide sequence: TGTGCCAGCAAATGGACAGGCTCCTACAATGAGCAGTTCTTC.

The gene calls are TRBV18 and TRBJ1-1; unclear D gene. This CDR3 has 18 residues. Trimming pared 1 base from V and 2 bases from J, leaving 20 bases between. Germline V gene lookup returns CDR1 KGHSH and CDR2 LQKENI. The CDR3 loop reads CASSPLEGFNPSNTEAFF. The CDR3 DNA is TGTGCCAGCTCACCACTAGAGGGTTTCAACCCTTCAAACACTGAAGCTTTCTTT.

The chain couples TRBV2 to TRBJ2-3; D remains unclear. Trimming took 7 bases from V and 7 from J, leaving 9 bases between them. This CDR3 has 11 amino acids. The germline gives CDR1 SNHLY, CDR2 FYNNEI. Here the CDR3 reads CASTSLNTQYF. DNA for the CDR3: TGTGCCAGCACCAGTTTGAATACGCAGTATTTT.

The count of this clonotype is one. The gene calls are TRBV3-1 and TRBJ1-2; perhaps TRBD1 as D (6 bases). V shed 1 base and J shed 8 bases, with 14 bases lying between them. CDR3 size: 14 residues. Germline CDR1 LGHDT, CDR2 YNNKEL (reference sequence). CDR3 bases: TGTGCCAGCAGCCAAGTCCTGGGGGCTGGAGGCTACACCTTC. Amino acids: CASSQVLGAGGYTF.

The table lists this clonotype with a count of one. This chain links TRBV5-1 with TRBJ1-1; D possibly corresponds to TRBD1 (5 bases). Trimming pared 4 bases from V and 4 bases from J, leaving 17 bases between. The germline V gene encodes CDR1 SGHRS and CDR2 YFSETQ. This CDR3 comprises 15 residues. CDR3 region: CASSARDARITEAFF. The CDR3, as DNA: TGCGCCAGCAGCGCTCGGGACGCGAGGATCACTGAAGCTTTCTTT.

V usage is TRBV5-1 and J usage is TRBJ2-1; D call uncertain. V lost 0 bases and J 6 bases, leaving 13 bases between the germline ends. Germline CDR1 is SGHRS and CDR2 is YFSETQ. The CDR3 is made up of 15 amino acids. CDR3 sequence: CASSLGQRPSNEQFF. The CDR3 DNA reads TGCGCCAGCAGCTTGGGGCAGCGCCCATCCAATGAGCAGTTCTTC.

The chain links TRBV5-1 to TRBJ1-1, with D maybe TRBD1 (5 bases). Germline CDR1 SGHRS, CDR2 YFSETQ. This CDR3 is built from 13 residues. V dropped 0 bases and J dropped 7 bases, with 10 bases sitting between them. The CDR3 DNA reads as TGCGCCAGCAGCTTGGGACGTGGGGGTGAAGCTTTCTTT. Protein product: CASSLGRGGEAFF.

V usage is TRBV6-5 and J usage is TRBJ1-2, with D uncertain. Germline V CDR1 and CDR2: MNHEY, SVGAGI. CDR3 length: 13 amino acids. Trimming cost V 4 bases and J 4 bases, with 10 bases left between them. CDR3 nucleotides: TGTGCCAGCAGTTGGGCTAAGGGCTATGGCTACACCTTC. Amino acid sequence: CASSWAKGYGYTF.

This chain uses TRBV9 with TRBJ2-1; 9 positions agree with TRBD2. This CDR3 is 18 amino acids long. CDR1 and CDR2 from the germline V gene are SGDLS and YYNGEE. V shed 0 bases, J shed 1 base, and the junction held 8 bases outside the gene matches. The CDR3 region is CASSVGLAGIGSYNEQFF. Written as DNA, the CDR3 is TGTGCCAGCAGCGTAGGGCTAGCGGGGATCGGGTCCTACAATGAGCAGTTCTTC.

This clonotype appeared a single time. V and J are TRBV2 and TRBJ1-5; 8 positions match TRBD1. Germline V lookup: CDR1 SNHLY, CDR2 FYNNEI. With 6 bases clipped from V and 3 bases from J, the junction kept 7 bases outside the gene matches. CDR3 length equals 15 residues. CDR3 residues: CASREQGAVNQPQHF. The CDR3 nucleotides read TGTGCCAGCAGGGAGCAGGGGGCCGTCAATCAGCCCCAGCATTTT.

The J gene is TRBJ2-1, the V gene TRBV12-3 or TRBV12-4; possibly TRBD2 for D (7 bases). The length of the CDR3 is 15 residues. V was trimmed by 9 bases and J by 10 bases, leaving 25 bases between them. The CDR3 coding sequence is TGTGCCAGTGGCAAGGGGCAGGGGAGGGCCAAAGAGCAGTTCTTC. It yields the protein CASGKGQGRAKEQFF.

This sequence joins TRBV12-3 or TRBV12-4 and TRBJ2-7; 8 nucleotides match TRBD2. The CDR3 totals 15 residues. Germline trimming cut 1 base from V and 5 bases from J; bases unmatched to any gene: 7. The CDR3 DNA follows: TGTGCCAGCAGTTTAGAAGCTGGGACTAGGGACGAGCAGTACTTC. Residues: CASSLEAGTRDEQYF.

The chain has TRBV7-8 and TRBJ2-2, with D tentatively TRBD1 or TRBD2 (5 bases each). Germline CDR1 and CDR2: SGHVS and FQNEAQ. V lost 6 bases and J 5 bases, leaving 16 bases between the germline ends. The CDR3 contains 15 residues. As DNA, the CDR3 is TGTGCCAGCAGTTCCGGGACGGACGGAACCGGGGAGCTGTTTTTT. This gives the protein CASSSGTDGTGELFF.

The chain employs TRBV7-2 and TRBJ1-6; possibly TRBD1 for D (6 bases). The V end lost 5 bases, the J end lost 13 bases, and 30 bases lay between the germline ends. This CDR3 spans 18 amino acids. Per germline, CDR1 SGHTA and CDR2 FQGNSA. CDR3 region: CASSLKARVQGPDSPLHF. CDR3 DNA: TGTGCCAGCAGCCTAAAGGCCAGAGTACAGGGTCCCGACTCGCCCCTCCACTTT.

The chain links TRBV6-5 to TRBJ2-7; D may be TRBD2 (6 bases). Germline V gene lookup returns CDR1 MNHEY and CDR2 SVGAGI. Trimming stripped 7 bases from V and 3 bases from J, with 13 bases between. CDR3 length: 13 amino acids. The CDR3 DNA reads TGTGCCAGCATAGGGTACGGGGGCTACGAGCAGTACTTC. It encodes CASIGYGGYEQYF.

The rearrangement joins TRBV20-1 to TRBJ1-6, with 9 bases fitting TRBD1. The CDR3 consists of 17 residues. V lost 1 base to trimming and J lost 0 bases; unmatched junction nucleotides: 4. Looked up from germline, CDR1 is DFQATT and CDR2 is SNEGSKA (reference sequence). The CDR3 loop is CSARGTGASSYNSPLHF. DNA of the CDR3: TGCAGTGCTAGAGGGACAGGGGCGAGCTCCTATAATTCACCCCTCCACTTT.

V and J are TRBV30 and TRBJ1-1; unclear D gene. This CDR3 has 14 residues. V was shortened by 0 bases and J by 0 bases, with 8 bases between the two germline ends. Germline-derived CDR1 and CDR2 are GTSNPN and SVGIG (reference sequence). The CDR3 is CAWSVRQVNTEAFF. CDR3 DNA sequence: TGTGCCTGGAGTGTGCGGCAGGTGAACACTGAAGCTTTCTTT.

This clonotype was observed once. CDR3 loop: CATSPTGHEQYF. Here the CDR3 DNA reads TGTGCCACCAGCCCCACCGGACACGAGCAGTACTTC. This chain links TRBV15 with TRBJ2-7; D gene ambiguous. The CDR3 runs to 12 residues. The V end was cut by 5 bases, the J end by 5 bases, with 10 bases between. Germline V gives CDR1 LNHNV, CDR2 YYDKDF (reference sequence).

The chain links TRBV12-3 or TRBV12-4 to TRBJ1-6, with 9 bases fitting TRBD1. The CDR3 runs 15 residues. The V segment lost 2 bases and the J segment 9 bases; nucleotides outside the gene matches: 5. The CDR3 region has the DNA TGTGCCAGCAGTTTAAGGGACAGGGAAAGTTCACCCCTCCACTTT. Residues: CASSLRDRESSPLHF.

The chain combines TRBV6-2 or TRBV6-3 with TRBJ2-7, with a tentative D call TRBD1 (6 bases). The CDR3 runs to 15 residues. Germline loops: CDR1 MNHEY, CDR2 SVGEGT. Trimming took 6 bases from V and 6 from J, leaving 21 bases between them. The CDR3 nucleotides read TGTGCCAGCAGACATCTACAGGGTGAGGTAGGCGAGCAGTACTTC. Translating it yields CASRHLQGEVGEQYF.

CDR3 in amino acids: CASSPGTPSGANVLTF. In nucleotides, the CDR3 is TGTGCCAGTAGTCCCGGGACACCCTCTGGGGCCAACGTCCTGACTTTC. V is TRBV19 and J is TRBJ2-6, with D perhaps matching TRBD1 (6 bases). Trimming pared 5 bases from V and 0 bases from J, leaving 11 bases between. CDR3 length: 16 residues. Germline CDR1 and CDR2: LNHDA and SQIVND (reference sequence).

The rearrangement joins TRBV5-6 to TRBJ1-2, with D possibly TRBD1 on 6 matching bases. The length of the CDR3 is 16 residues. Trimming left V 4 bases short and J 3 bases short, with 19 bases between. Germline CDR1 and CDR2: SGHDT and YYEEEE. CDR3 in amino acids: CASSLRTVRLDYGYTF. For the CDR3, the DNA is TGTGCCAGCAGCCTAAGGACAGTGAGGCTCGACTATGGCTACACCTTC.

This chain links TRBV14 with TRBJ1-2; 7 positions agree with TRBD1. CDR1 is SGHDN, CDR2 FVKESK, per germline. The CDR3 consists of 18 residues. V dropped 1 base and J dropped 0; count of bases not matched to a gene: 11. The CDR3 loop reads CASSQGGQAAPANYGYTF. CDR3 coding DNA: TGTGCCAGCAGCCAAGGAGGACAGGCGGCTCCGGCTAACTATGGCTACACCTTC.